These 19 T cell receptor beta chains were sequenced from one sample in a study of blood T cell repertoires in COVID-19. The protocol was immunoSEQ multiplex PCR, while the TCRdb copy is restricted to in-frame clones and leaves out a portion. Among more than 150,000 clones listed, approximately 79% were seen once. Sequencing used peripheral blood. Receptor source: a man between 60 and 70 years old with active or convalescent COVID-19.

The V call is TRBV6-4, the J call TRBJ1-1, with D perhaps TRBD1 (6 bases). The CDR3 consists of 13 residues. Germline loops: CDR1 MRHNA, CDR2 SNTAGT. V lost 5 bases and J 1 base, leaving 8 bases between the germline ends. The CDR3 is CASSPGQNTEAFF. The CDR3 DNA reads TGTGCCAGCAGTCCGGGACAGAACACTGAAGCTTTCTTT.

The chain has TRBV10-3 and TRBJ2-7; 13 bases map to TRBD2. The germline V gene encodes CDR1 ENHRY and CDR2 SYGVKD. The CDR3 length is 13 residues. Trimming at V came to 10 bases and at J to 4 bases, leaving 4 bases not matched to a gene. DNA of the CDR3: TGTGCCACCGGGACTAGCGGGGCTTACGAGCAGTACTTC. Translated: CATGTSGAYEQYF.

This clone was seen just once. The chain combines TRBV10-3 with TRBJ2-1; D remains unclear. The ends were cut back, 6 bases at V and 0 bases at J, with 15 bases in the middle. The germline CDR1 and CDR2 sequences are ENHRY and SYGVKD. The CDR3 consists of 16 residues. The DNA of the CDR3 is TGTGCCATCAGGAGCTACGAGTCCCTCTCCTACAATGAGCAGTTCTTC. Translation: CAIRSYESLSYNEQFF.

J is TRBJ2-3 and V is TRBV2; D perhaps matches TRBD1 (5 bases). With 5 bases removed from V and 0 bases from J, the gap between germline ends came to 12 bases. The CDR3 loop spans 15 amino acids. The germline CDR1 and CDR2 sequences are SNHLY and FYNNEI. CDR3 bases: TGTGCCAGCAGTACCGACAGTGCTAGCACAGATACGCAGTATTTT. Its protein product is CASSTDSASTDTQYF.

This clone was recorded only once. The chain employs TRBV6-6 and TRBJ2-5; TRBD1 matches at 7 bases. The CDR3 has 13 amino acids. V trimming: 6 bases; J trimming: 5 bases; junction bases outside the gene matches: 6. CDR1 is MNHNY and CDR2 is SVGAGI in the germline V gene (reference sequence). CDR3 DNA: TGTGCCAGCAGCCTCCCAGGGGGTGAGACCCAGTACTTC. This encodes CASSLPGGETQYF.

This rearrangement joins TRBV28 to TRBJ1-2; D is perhaps TRBD1 (6 bases). V gave up 7 bases and J gave up 3 bases, with 15 bases separating them. The CDR3 is 14 residues long. Germline V gene sequence: CDR1 MDHEN, CDR2 SYDVKM. The CDR3 DNA is TGTGCCAGCATCAGCCCGGACAGTGACTATGGCTACACCTTC. Protein: CASISPDSDYGYTF.

The chain is built from TRBV20-1 and TRBJ2-7; the D gene is possibly TRBD2 (6 bases). Germline CDR1 and CDR2: DFQATT and SNEGSKA (reference sequence). The CDR3 is made up of 17 amino acids. The germline V and J ends were trimmed by 3 bases and 3 bases, with 24 bases remaining between them. The CDR3 loop reads CSASRQEGWRGLYEQYF. CDR3 nucleotide sequence: TGCAGTGCTAGTCGGCAGGAGGGTTGGCGAGGCCTCTACGAGCAGTACTTC.

V gene TRBV6-5 combines with J gene TRBJ1-3; D unresolved. Per germline, CDR1 MNHEY and CDR2 SVGAGI. The CDR3 is 12 residues long. V was trimmed by 10 bases and J by 0 bases, leaving 7 bases between them. The CDR3: CATLSSGNTIYF. CDR3 nucleotide sequence: TGTGCCACCCTTAGCTCTGGAAACACCATATATTTT.

The rearrangement uses TRBV5-4 and TRBJ2-5; TRBD1 might be the D (5 bases). This CDR3 comprises 14 residues. The germline V and J ends were trimmed by 0 bases and 4 bases, with 10 bases remaining between them. Germline CDR1 is SGHNT and CDR2 is YYREEE (reference sequence). The CDR3 DNA sequence: TGTGCCAGCAGCTTGGGTGGGGCGATAGAGACCCAGTACTTC. This gives the protein CASSLGGAIETQYF.

This clone was observed a single time. This chain connects TRBV29-1 to TRBJ2-1; TRBD2 matches 10 bases. This CDR3 has 11 amino acids. V was clipped by 8 bases and J by 9 bases; unmatched bases: 4. Germline CDR1 SQVTM, CDR2 ANQGSEA. The CDR3 sequence is CSLAGEAEQFF. DNA of the CDR3: TGCAGCCTAGCGGGAGAGGCTGAGCAGTTCTTC.

CDR3 DNA: TGTGCCAGCAGCCGACTAGGCACGACGAACACCGGGGAGCTGTTTTTT. This encodes CASSRLGTTNTGELFF. The V call is TRBV11-2, the J call TRBJ2-2; the D gene is possibly TRBD2 (6 bases). In germline, CDR1 is SGHAT, CDR2 FQNNGV. V was clipped by 5 bases and J by 0 bases, with 13 bases between them. This CDR3 has 16 amino acids.

The chain has TRBV11-2 and TRBJ2-3, with 7 positions matching TRBD2. Germline-derived CDR1 and CDR2 are SGHAT and FQNNGV. The CDR3 runs 15 residues. J was trimmed by 4 bases and V by 5 bases; bases with no gene match: 9. As DNA, the CDR3 is TGTGCCAGCAGCCAGAGCGGGACCACATCAGATACGCAGTATTTT. It translates to CASSQSGTTSDTQYF.

This clone is a singleton in its sample. The rearrangement uses TRBV5-4 and TRBJ2-3, with D unclear. The germline V gene has CDR1 SGHNT and CDR2 YYREEE (reference sequence). The CDR3 is made up of 14 amino acids. V dropped 1 base and J dropped 2 bases, with 8 bases sitting between them. The CDR3 nucleotides read TGTGCCAGCAGCTTGACTACTATCACAGATACGCAGTATTTT. Protein: CASSLTTITDTQYF.

The chain uses TRBV6-2 or TRBV6-3 and TRBJ2-1; 10 bases match TRBD2. CDR1 and CDR2 from the germline V gene are MNHEY and SVGEGT. CDR3 length equals 16 residues. V was pared by 0 bases and J by 6 bases, with 5 bases of the junction left unmatched. This CDR3 is CASSYSKREGLNEQFF. The CDR3 DNA reads as TGTGCCAGCAGTTACTCGAAGCGGGAGGGCCTCAATGAGCAGTTCTTC.

The CDR3 DNA sequence: TGCGCCAGCAGCTTGGGAGTGGGCCAACATCAGCCCCAGCATTTT. It specifies CASSLGVGQHQPQHF. This chain uses TRBV5-1 with TRBJ1-5; D ambiguous. CDR3 length: 15 residues. CDR1 and CDR2 from the germline V gene are SGHRS and YFSETQ. V gave up 0 bases and J gave up 5 bases, with 12 bases separating them. Together with reference TRBV5-1 and TRBJ1-5, the CDR3 gives the full variable domain: KAGVTQTPRYLIKTRGQQVTLSCSPISGHRSVSWYQQTPGQGLQFLFEYFSETQRNKGNFPGRFSGRQFSNSRSEMNVSTLELGDSALYLCASSLGVGQHQPQHFGDGTRLSIL.

The chain has TRBV27 and TRBJ2-1; D is possibly TRBD2 (7 bases). The length of the CDR3 is 14 residues. Germline CDR1 is MNHEY and CDR2 is SMNVEV (reference sequence). Trimming pared 7 bases from V and 16 bases from J, leaving 26 bases between. The chain's CDR3 is CASTKMRGGVGFFF. CDR3 in DNA: TGTGCCAGCACCAAAATGAGGGGGGGTGTGGGGTTTTTCTTC.

This sequence joins TRBV28 and TRBJ2-2; D is perhaps TRBD1 (6 bases). The germline V gene has CDR1 MDHEN and CDR2 SYDVKM. The V end lost 7 bases, the J end lost 5 bases, and 8 bases lay between the germline ends. The CDR3 length is 12 residues. The CDR3 region is CASNTGTGELFF. In DNA form, the CDR3 reads TGTGCCAGCAACACAGGGACCGGGGAGCTGTTTTTT.

The V call is TRBV7-2, the J call TRBJ1-2; 10 nucleotides match TRBD1. This CDR3 comprises 14 residues. Germline assignment: CDR1 SGHTA and CDR2 FQGNSA. V shed 3 bases, J shed 2 bases, and the junction held 0 bases outside the gene matches. The CDR3 spells CASSLGQGNYGYTF. CDR3 coding DNA: TGTGCCAGCAGCTTGGGACAGGGGAACTATGGCTACACCTTC.

The J gene is TRBJ2-4, the V gene TRBV4-2; tentatively, D is TRBD1 (6 bases). Germline V CDR1 and CDR2: LGHNA, YNFKEQ. The CDR3 has 15 amino acids. V lost 1 base to trimming and J lost 0 bases, with 7 bases between them. For the CDR3, the DNA is TGTGCCAGCAGCCAAGGGGGGCTAGCCAAAAACATTCAGTACTTC. It codes for CASSQGGLAKNIQYF.